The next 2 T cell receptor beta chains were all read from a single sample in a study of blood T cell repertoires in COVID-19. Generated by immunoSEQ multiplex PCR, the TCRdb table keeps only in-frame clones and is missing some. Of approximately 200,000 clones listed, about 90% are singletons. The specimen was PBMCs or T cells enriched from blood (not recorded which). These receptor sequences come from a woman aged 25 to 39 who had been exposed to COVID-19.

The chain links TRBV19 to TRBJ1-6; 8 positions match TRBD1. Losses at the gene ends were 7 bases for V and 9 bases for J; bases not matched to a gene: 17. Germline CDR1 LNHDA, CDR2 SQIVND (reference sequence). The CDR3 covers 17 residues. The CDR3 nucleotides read TGTGCCAGTACCGAAAGAGGAACGACAGGGGTAGGTTCACCCCTCCACTTT. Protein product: CASTERGTTGVGSPLHF. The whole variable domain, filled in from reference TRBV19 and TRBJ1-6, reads DGGITQSPKYLFRKEGQNVTLSCEQNLNHDAMYWYRQDPGQGLRLIYYSQIVNDFQKGDIAEGYSVSREKKESFPLTVTSAQKNPTAFYLCASTERGTTGVGSPLHFGNGTRLTVT.

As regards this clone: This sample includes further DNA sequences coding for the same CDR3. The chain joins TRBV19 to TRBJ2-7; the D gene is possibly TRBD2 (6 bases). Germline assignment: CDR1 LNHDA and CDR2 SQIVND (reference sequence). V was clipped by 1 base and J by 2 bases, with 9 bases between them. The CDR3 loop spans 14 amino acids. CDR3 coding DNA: TGTGCCAGTAGTATAGGGAGGGGAGCCTACGAGCAGTACTTC. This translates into CASSIGRGAYEQYF.